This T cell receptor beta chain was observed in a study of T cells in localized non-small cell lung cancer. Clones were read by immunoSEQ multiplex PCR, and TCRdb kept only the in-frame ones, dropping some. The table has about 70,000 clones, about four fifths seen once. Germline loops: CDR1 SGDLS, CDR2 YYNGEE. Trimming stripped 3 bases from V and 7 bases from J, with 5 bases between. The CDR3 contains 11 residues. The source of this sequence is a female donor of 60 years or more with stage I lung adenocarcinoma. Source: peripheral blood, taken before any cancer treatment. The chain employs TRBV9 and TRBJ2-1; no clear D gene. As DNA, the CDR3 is TGTGCCAGCAGCGCCGTTAATGAGCAGTTCTTC. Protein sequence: CASSAVNEQFF. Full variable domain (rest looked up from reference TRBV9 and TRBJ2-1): DSGVTQTPKHLITATGQRVTLRCSPRSGDLSVYWYQQSLDQGLQFLIQYYNGEERAKGNILERFSAQQFPDLHSELNLSSLELGDSALYFCASSAVNEQFFGPGTRLTVL.